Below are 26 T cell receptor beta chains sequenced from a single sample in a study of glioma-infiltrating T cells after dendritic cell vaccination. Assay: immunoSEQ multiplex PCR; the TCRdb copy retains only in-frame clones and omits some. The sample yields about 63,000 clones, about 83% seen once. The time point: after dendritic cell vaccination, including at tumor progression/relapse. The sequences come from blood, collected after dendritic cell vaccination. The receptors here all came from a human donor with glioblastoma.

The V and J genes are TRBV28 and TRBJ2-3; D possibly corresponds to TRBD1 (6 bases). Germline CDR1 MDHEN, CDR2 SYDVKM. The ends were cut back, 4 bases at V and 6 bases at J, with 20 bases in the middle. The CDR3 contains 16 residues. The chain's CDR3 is CASSSDRPEILDTQYF. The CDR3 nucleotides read TGTGCCAGCAGTTCGGACAGACCCGAGATACTGGATACGCAGTATTTT.

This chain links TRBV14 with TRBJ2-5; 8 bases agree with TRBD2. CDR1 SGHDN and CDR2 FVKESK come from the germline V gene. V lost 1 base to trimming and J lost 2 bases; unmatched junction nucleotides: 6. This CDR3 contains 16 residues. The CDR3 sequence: CASSQGATSGQETQYF. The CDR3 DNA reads TGTGCCAGCAGCCAAGGGGCAACTAGCGGACAAGAGACCCAGTACTTC.

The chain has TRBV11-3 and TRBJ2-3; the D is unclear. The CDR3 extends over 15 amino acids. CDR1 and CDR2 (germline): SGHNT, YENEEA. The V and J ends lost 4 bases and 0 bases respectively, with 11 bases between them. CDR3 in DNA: TGTGCCAGCAGCTACGGAGCTTCTAGCACAGATACGCAGTATTTT. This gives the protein CASSYGASSTDTQYF. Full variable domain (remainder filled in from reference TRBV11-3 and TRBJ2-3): EAGVVQSPRYKIIEKKQPVAFWCNPISGHNTLYWYLQNLGQGPELLIRYENEEAVDDSQLPKDRFSAERLKGVDSTLKIQPAELGDSAVYLCASSYGASSTDTQYFGPGTRLTVL.

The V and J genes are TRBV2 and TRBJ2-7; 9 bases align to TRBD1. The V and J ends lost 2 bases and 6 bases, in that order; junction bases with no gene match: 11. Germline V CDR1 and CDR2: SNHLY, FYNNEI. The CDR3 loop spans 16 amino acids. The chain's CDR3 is CASSETSGTGLIEQYF. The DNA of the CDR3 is TGTGCCAGCAGTGAAACTTCCGGGACAGGGTTGATCGAGCAGTACTTC. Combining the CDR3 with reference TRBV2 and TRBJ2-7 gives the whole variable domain EPEVTQTPSHQVTQMGQEVILRCVPISNHLYFYWYRQILGQKVEFLVSFYNNEISEKSEIFDDQFSVERPDGSNFTLKIRSTKLEDSAMYFCASSETSGTGLIEQYFGPGTRLTVT.

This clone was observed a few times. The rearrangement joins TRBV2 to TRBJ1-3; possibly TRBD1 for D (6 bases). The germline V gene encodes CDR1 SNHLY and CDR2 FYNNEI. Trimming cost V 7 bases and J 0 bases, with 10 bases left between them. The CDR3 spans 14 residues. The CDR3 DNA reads TGTGCCAGCAAGGACAGCGTCTCTGGAAACACCATATATTTT. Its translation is CASKDSVSGNTIYF.

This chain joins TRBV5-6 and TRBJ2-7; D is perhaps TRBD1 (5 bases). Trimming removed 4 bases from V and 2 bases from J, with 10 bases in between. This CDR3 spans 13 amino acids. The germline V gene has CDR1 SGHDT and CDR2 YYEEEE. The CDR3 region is CASSLRETYEQYF. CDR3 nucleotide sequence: TGTGCCAGCAGCCTCAGGGAAACCTACGAGCAGTACTTC.

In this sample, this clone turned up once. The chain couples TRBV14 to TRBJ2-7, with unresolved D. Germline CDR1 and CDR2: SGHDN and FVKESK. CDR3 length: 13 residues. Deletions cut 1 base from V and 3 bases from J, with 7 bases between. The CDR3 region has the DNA TGTGCCAGCAGCCAAGTGTCAGGCTACGAGCAGTACTTC. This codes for CASSQVSGYEQYF.

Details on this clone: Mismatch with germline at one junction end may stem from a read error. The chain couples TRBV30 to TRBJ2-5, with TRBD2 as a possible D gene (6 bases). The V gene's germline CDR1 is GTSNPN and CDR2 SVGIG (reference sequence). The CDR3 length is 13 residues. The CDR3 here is CASSPGGQETQYF. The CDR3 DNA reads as TGTGCCTCGAGTCCCGGGGGCCAAGAGACCCAGTACTTC.

The CDR3 sequence: CASSGTGGVYNEQFF. The CDR3 DNA reads as TGCGCCAGCAGCGGGACAGGGGGGGTATACAATGAGCAGTTCTTC. V usage is TRBV5-1 and J usage is TRBJ2-1; TRBD1 aligns across 11 bases. The CDR3 sequence is 15 residues long. Trimming removed 4 bases from V and 4 bases from J; junction bases left unmatched: 4. Germline V gene lookup returns CDR1 SGHRS and CDR2 YFSETQ. Using reference TRBV5-1 and TRBJ2-1 for the parts outside the CDR3, the full variable domain is KAGVTQTPRYLIKTRGQQVTLSCSPISGHRSVSWYQQTPGQGLQFLFEYFSETQRNKGNFPGRFSGRQFSNSRSEMNVSTLELGDSALYLCASSGTGGVYNEQFFGPGTRLTVL.

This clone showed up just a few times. CDR3 residues: CASSIGTGPDGYTF. CDR3 bases: TGTGCCAGTAGTATCGGGACAGGGCCAGATGGCTACACCTTC. V and J are TRBV19 and TRBJ1-2; TRBD1 matches 9 bases. J lost 6 bases, V lost 3 bases, and 5 bases had no gene match. The CDR3 is made up of 14 amino acids. Germline V lookup: CDR1 LNHDA, CDR2 SQIVND (reference sequence).

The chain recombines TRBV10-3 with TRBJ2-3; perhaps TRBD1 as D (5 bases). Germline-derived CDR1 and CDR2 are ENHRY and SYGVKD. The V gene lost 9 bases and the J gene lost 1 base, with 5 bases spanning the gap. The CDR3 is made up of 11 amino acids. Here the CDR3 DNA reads TGTGCCATACAGGGCACAGATACGCAGTATTTT. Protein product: CAIQGTDTQYF.

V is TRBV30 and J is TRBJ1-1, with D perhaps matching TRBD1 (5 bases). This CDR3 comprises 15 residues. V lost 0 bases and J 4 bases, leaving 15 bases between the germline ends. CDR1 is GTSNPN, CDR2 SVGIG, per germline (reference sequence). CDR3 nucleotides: TGTGCCTGGAGTGTACTGAAGGGGTGGGGCACTGAAGCTTTCTTT. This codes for CAWSVLKGWGTEAFF.

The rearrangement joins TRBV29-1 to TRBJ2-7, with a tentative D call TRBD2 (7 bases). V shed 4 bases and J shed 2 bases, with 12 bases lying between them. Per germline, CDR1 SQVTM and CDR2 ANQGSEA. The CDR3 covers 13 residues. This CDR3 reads CSVVWGGTYEQYF. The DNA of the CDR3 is TGCAGCGTTGTCTGGGGGGGCACCTACGAGCAGTACTTC.

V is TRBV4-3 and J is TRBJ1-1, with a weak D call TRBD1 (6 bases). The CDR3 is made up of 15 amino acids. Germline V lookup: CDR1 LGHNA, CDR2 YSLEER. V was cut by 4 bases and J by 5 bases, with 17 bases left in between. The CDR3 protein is CASSREKGVRTEAFF. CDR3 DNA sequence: TGCGCCAGCAGCCGGGAGAAGGGGGTTCGGACTGAAGCTTTCTTT.

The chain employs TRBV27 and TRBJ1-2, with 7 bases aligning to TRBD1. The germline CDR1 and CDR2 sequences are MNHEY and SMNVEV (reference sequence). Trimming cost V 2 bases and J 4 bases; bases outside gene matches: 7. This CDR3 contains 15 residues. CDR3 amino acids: CASSLGQGGSYGYTF. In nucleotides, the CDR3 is TGTGCCAGCAGTTTAGGGCAGGGGGGTAGCTATGGCTACACCTTC.

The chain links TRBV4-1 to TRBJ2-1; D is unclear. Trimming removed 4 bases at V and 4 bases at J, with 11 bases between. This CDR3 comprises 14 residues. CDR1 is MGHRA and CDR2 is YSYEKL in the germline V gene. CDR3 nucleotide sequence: TGCGCCAGCAGCCGAACTATAGATTACAATGAGCAGTTCTTC. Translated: CASSRTIDYNEQFF.

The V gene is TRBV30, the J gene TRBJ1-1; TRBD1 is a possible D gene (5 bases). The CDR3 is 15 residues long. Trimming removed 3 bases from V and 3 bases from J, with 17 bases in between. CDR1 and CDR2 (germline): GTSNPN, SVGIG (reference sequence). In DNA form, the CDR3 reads TGTGCCTGGAGCCACGTGGGGACTGGATACACTGAAGCTTTCTTT. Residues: CAWSHVGTGYTEAFF.

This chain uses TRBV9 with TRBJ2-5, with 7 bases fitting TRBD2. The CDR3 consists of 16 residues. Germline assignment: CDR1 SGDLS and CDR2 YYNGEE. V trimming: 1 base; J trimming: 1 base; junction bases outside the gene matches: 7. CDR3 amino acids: CASSVSGGGAQETQYF. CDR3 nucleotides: TGTGCCAGCAGCGTATCCGGGGGAGGGGCCCAAGAGACCCAGTACTTC. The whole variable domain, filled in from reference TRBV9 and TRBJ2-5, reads DSGVTQTPKHLITATGQRVTLRCSPRSGDLSVYWYQQSLDQGLQFLIQYYNGEERAKGNILERFSAQQFPDLHSELNLSSLELGDSALYFCASSVSGGGAQETQYFGPGTRLLVL.

The CDR3 DNA reads as TGTGCCAGCAGCCCGCAACCTCCTCGTAGTGGCTACACCTTC. The encoded protein is CASSPQPPRSGYTF. The V call is TRBV7-9, the J call TRBJ1-2; no reliable D call. CDR3 length: 14 amino acids. Germline V gene lookup returns CDR1 SEHNR and CDR2 FQNEAQ (reference sequence). The V end was cut by 5 bases, the J end by 7 bases, with 17 bases between.

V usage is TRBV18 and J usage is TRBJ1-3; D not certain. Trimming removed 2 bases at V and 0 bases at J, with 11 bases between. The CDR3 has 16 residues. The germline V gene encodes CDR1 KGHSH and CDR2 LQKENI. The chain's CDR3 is CASSPYGEGSGNTIYF. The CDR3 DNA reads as TGTGCCAGCTCACCATATGGAGAGGGCTCTGGAAACACCATATATTTT.

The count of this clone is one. The CDR3 here is CAAGGGPRETQYF. The CDR3, as DNA: TGTGCCGCCGGCGGGGGCCCGAGGGAGACCCAGTACTTC. The chain has TRBV7-9 and TRBJ2-5, with D possibly TRBD2 on 7 matching bases. CDR1 is SEHNR, CDR2 FQNEAQ, per germline (reference sequence). V lost 11 bases and J 5 bases, leaving 18 bases between the germline ends. The CDR3 extends over 13 amino acids.

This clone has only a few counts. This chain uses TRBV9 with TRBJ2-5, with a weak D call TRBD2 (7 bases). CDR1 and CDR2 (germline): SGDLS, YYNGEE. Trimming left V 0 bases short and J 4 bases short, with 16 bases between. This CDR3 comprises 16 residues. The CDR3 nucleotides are TGTGCCAGCAGCGTAGGATGGGGGGGCCTTCGAGAGACCCAGTACTTC. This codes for CASSVGWGGLRETQYF.

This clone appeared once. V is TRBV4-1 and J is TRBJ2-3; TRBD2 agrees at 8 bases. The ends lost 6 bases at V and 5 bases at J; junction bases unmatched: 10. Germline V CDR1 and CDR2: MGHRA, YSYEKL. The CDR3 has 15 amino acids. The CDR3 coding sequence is TGCGCCAGCAGGAAAATAGCGGGGTTGGGAGATACGCAGTATTTT. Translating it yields CASRKIAGLGDTQYF.

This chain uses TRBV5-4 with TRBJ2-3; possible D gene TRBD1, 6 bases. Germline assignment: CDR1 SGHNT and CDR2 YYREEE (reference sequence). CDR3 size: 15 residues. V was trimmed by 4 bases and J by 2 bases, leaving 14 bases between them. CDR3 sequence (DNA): TGTGCCAGCAGCAAACGGGACACCTACACAGATACGCAGTATTTT. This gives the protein CASSKRDTYTDTQYF.

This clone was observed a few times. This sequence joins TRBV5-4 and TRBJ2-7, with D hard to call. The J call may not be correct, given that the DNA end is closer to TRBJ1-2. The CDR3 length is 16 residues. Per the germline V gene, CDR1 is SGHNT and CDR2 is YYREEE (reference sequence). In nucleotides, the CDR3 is TGTGCCAGCAGCCCAACCGGCGCCGCTACTAACTATGGCTACACCTTC. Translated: CASSPTGAATNYGYTF.

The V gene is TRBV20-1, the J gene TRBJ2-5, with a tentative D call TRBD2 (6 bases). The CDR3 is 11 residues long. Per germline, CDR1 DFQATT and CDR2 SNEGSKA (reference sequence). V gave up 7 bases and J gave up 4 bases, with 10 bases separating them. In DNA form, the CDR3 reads TGCAGTGTGGAGGGCAGAGAGACCCAGTACTTC. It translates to CSVEGRETQYF.